One sample yielded the 30 T cell receptor beta chains listed below, sequenced in a study of blood T cell repertoires in COVID-19. Only in-frame clones appear in the TCRdb table, and some are missing; sequencing was by immunoSEQ multiplex PCR. The sample includes about 140,000 clones, about 86% of them seen just once. Sequences were obtained from peripheral blood. These receptor sequences come from a woman aged 55-69 years with acute or convalescent COVID-19.

Only one count was recorded for this clone. The chain has TRBV7-9 and TRBJ1-5; D gene ambiguous. Looked up from germline, CDR1 is SEHNR and CDR2 is FQNEAQ (reference sequence). Trimming took 1 base from V and 2 from J, leaving 9 bases between them. This CDR3 comprises 15 residues. CDR3 sequence (DNA): TGTGCCAGCAGCTTAGGGCAGGAGGGCAATCAGCCCCAGCATTTT. Its translation is CASSLGQEGNQPQHF.

This clone occurred once. The CDR3 loop is CASSLGDRGKTNTGELFF. The CDR3 nucleotides are TGTGCCAGCAGCTTAGGGGACAGGGGAAAAACGAACACCGGGGAGCTGTTTTTT. This sequence joins TRBV7-2 and TRBJ2-2, with 10 nucleotides matching TRBD1. V gave up 1 base and J gave up 0 bases; unmatched junction bases: 5. The germline CDR1 and CDR2 sequences are SGHTA and FQGNSA. CDR3 length: 18 amino acids.

The chain joins TRBV15 to TRBJ1-1; D is perhaps TRBD1 (6 bases). Germline V lookup: CDR1 LNHNV, CDR2 YYDKDF (reference sequence). The V and J ends lost 7 bases and 5 bases respectively, with 17 bases between them. The CDR3 totals 14 residues. CDR3 nucleotide sequence: TGTGCCACCACACTCACCAGGGGAGGGACTGAAGCTTTCTTT. Protein: CATTLTRGGTEAFF. Using reference TRBV15 and TRBJ1-1 for the parts outside the CDR3, the full variable domain is DAMVIQNPRYQVTQFGKPVTLSCSQTLNHNVMYWYQQKSSQAPKLLFHYYDKDFNNEADTPDNFQSRRPNTSFCFLDIRSPGLGDTAMYLCATTLTRGGTEAFFGQGTRLTVV.

J is TRBJ2-3 and V is TRBV24-1, with no clear D. V dropped 5 bases and J dropped 2 bases, with 7 bases sitting between them. CDR3 length equals 13 residues. The V gene's germline CDR1 is KGHDR and CDR2 SFDVKD. CDR3: CATSGGNTDTQYF. CDR3 nucleotides: TGTGCCACCAGTGGAGGAAACACAGATACGCAGTATTTT.

This clone is a singleton in its sample. The chain recombines TRBV11-3 with TRBJ2-2; possibly TRBD1 for D (5 bases). Germline V gives CDR1 SGHNT, CDR2 YENEEA. The V and J ends lost 3 bases and 6 bases respectively, with 14 bases between them. The CDR3 runs to 15 residues. The CDR3 loop is CASSFRGSQAGELFF. Written as DNA, the CDR3 is TGTGCCAGCAGCTTTAGGGGATCCCAGGCCGGGGAGCTGTTTTTT.

The chain is built from TRBV30 and TRBJ1-5; D remains ambiguous. Trimming took off 0 bases at V and 6 bases at J, with 15 bases between the two ends. CDR1 and CDR2 from the germline V gene are GTSNPN and SVGIG (reference sequence). This CDR3 has 15 amino acids. CDR3 DNA: TGTGCCTGGAGTGTCTATGGAGGGATGGCTCAGCCCCAGCATTTT. Translated: CAWSVYGGMAQPQHF.

The rearrangement links TRBV5-1 to TRBJ2-1, with 10 bases aligning to TRBD2. The CDR3 sequence is 15 residues long. V was pared by 0 bases and J by 7 bases, with 4 bases of the junction left unmatched. Germline V gives CDR1 SGHRS, CDR2 YFSETQ. In nucleotides, the CDR3 is TGCGCCAGCAGCTTGGCCAGCGGGGGGGCGAATGAGCAGTTCTTC. It yields the protein CASSLASGGANEQFF.

This sequence joins TRBV5-4 and TRBJ2-7; D not resolved. Looked up from germline, CDR1 is SGHNT and CDR2 is YYREEE (reference sequence). The CDR3 sequence is 13 residues long. Between the trimmed V and J ends, which lost 1 base and 4 bases, there was a span of 9 bases. The CDR3 nucleotides are TGTGCCAGCAGCTTGCTAGTTCTATACGAGCAGTACTTC. Its protein product is CASSLLVLYEQYF.

The CDR3 loop is CASRIGTGVGSPLHF. The CDR3 coding sequence is TGTGCCAGCAGAATAGGGACAGGGGTGGGTTCACCCCTCCACTTT. This chain connects TRBV7-2 to TRBJ1-6; 10 nucleotides align to TRBD1. V lost 6 bases, J lost 9 bases, and 8 bases stayed unmatched. The CDR3 runs to 15 residues. Per germline, CDR1 SGHTA and CDR2 FQGNSA.

Only one count was recorded for this clone. The rearrangement uses TRBV6-5 and TRBJ2-4; 10 bases line up with TRBD2. V shed 5 bases, J shed 6 bases, and the junction held 7 bases outside the gene matches. The CDR3 contains 15 residues. Germline V gene sequence: CDR1 MNHEY, CDR2 SVGAGI. CDR3 residues: CASSKQRGGVNIQYF. The CDR3 nucleotides read TGTGCCAGCAGTAAACAGCGGGGGGGCGTAAACATTCAGTACTTC.

The V and J genes are TRBV30 and TRBJ2-5; D gene ambiguous. The length of the CDR3 is 13 residues. The germline V gene encodes CDR1 GTSNPN and CDR2 SVGIG (reference sequence). The V end lost 0 bases, the J end lost 1 base, and 6 bases lay between the germline ends. The DNA for the CDR3 is TGTGCCTGGAGTGTGCGTCGCCAAGAGACCCAGTACTTC. It specifies CAWSVRRQETQYF.

The chain has TRBV5-1 and TRBJ1-1, with D perhaps TRBD1 (6 bases). Germline CDR1 reads SGHRS; CDR2 reads YFSETQ. Deletions cut 8 bases from V and 3 bases from J, with 14 bases between. This CDR3 spans 13 amino acids. CDR3 sequence reads: CASRGGKDTEAFF. The CDR3 nucleotides are TGCGCCAGTAGAGGGGGTAAGGACACTGAAGCTTTCTTT. Full variable domain (outside the CDR3, taken from reference TRBV5-1 and TRBJ1-1): KAGVTQTPRYLIKTRGQQVTLSCSPISGHRSVSWYQQTPGQGLQFLFEYFSETQRNKGNFPGRFSGRQFSNSRSEMNVSTLELGDSALYLCASRGGKDTEAFFGQGTRLTVV.

V is TRBV6-4 and J is TRBJ1-4; TRBD1 might be the D (6 bases). CDR3 length equals 21 residues. Looked up from germline, CDR1 is MRHNA and CDR2 is SNTAGT. V lost 2 bases and J lost 0, with 25 bases in between. The chain's CDR3 is CASSDPVVGWTAQATNEKLFF. CDR3 nucleotides: TGTGCCAGCAGTGACCCCGTTGTGGGATGGACAGCCCAAGCAACTAATGAAAAACTGTTTTTT.

The chain has TRBV6-4 and TRBJ1-2, with a weak D call TRBD1 (6 bases). The germline gives CDR1 MRHNA, CDR2 SNTAGT. The CDR3 runs 13 residues. Trimming pared 4 bases from V and 7 bases from J, leaving 13 bases between. The CDR3: CASSVDSGGGYTF. CDR3 bases: TGTGCCAGCAGTGTGGACAGCGGAGGTGGCTACACCTTC.

This rearrangement joins TRBV5-4 to TRBJ1-3; D remains ambiguous. The CDR3 has 17 residues. V lost 5 bases, J lost 0 bases, and 18 bases lay in between. CDR1 and CDR2 (germline): SGHNT, YYREEE (reference sequence). CDR3 in DNA: TGTGCCAGCAGGGGTCCCCCATCGGACTCCTCTGGAAACACCATATATTTT. As protein: CASRGPPSDSSGNTIYF.

The rearrangement joins TRBV4-3 to TRBJ2-2; D uncertain. The CDR3 runs to 12 residues. CDR1 and CDR2 from the germline V gene are LGHNA and YSLEER. Trimming stripped 4 bases from V and 2 bases from J, with 2 bases between. The DNA of the CDR3 is TGCGCCAGCAGCCCAAACACCGGGGAGCTGTTTTTT. Translated: CASSPNTGELFF.

The chain carries TRBV28 and TRBJ1-2, with TRBD1 identical over 9 bases. Germline V gene data show CDR1 as MDHEN and CDR2 as SYDVKM. The CDR3 runs to 13 residues. With 3 bases clipped from V and 7 bases from J, the junction kept 3 bases outside the gene matches. CDR3 residues: CASSLGQGPGYTF. The CDR3 bases are TGTGCCAGCAGTTTGGGACAGGGCCCTGGCTACACCTTC.

This chain links TRBV6-2 or TRBV6-3 with TRBJ1-2, with D unclear. CDR1 is MNHEY, CDR2 SVGEGT, per germline. Between the trimmed V and J ends, which lost 2 bases and 2 bases, there was a span of 12 bases. This CDR3 has 15 residues. The CDR3 spells CASSYGGSSNYGYTF. CDR3 sequence (DNA): TGTGCCAGCAGTTACGGTGGGAGTTCCAACTATGGCTACACCTTC.

This sequence joins TRBV11-2 and TRBJ1-4; D gene unclear. The CDR3 loop spans 17 amino acids. Trimming removed 2 bases at V and 0 bases at J, with 13 bases between. Germline lookup yields CDR1 SGHAT and CDR2 FQNNGV. CDR3 protein: CASSLYTLTATNEKLFF. The CDR3 DNA reads as TGTGCCAGCAGCTTATACACACTAACCGCAACTAATGAAAAACTGTTTTTT.

This sequence joins TRBV12-3 or TRBV12-4 and TRBJ1-3; no firm D call. CDR3 length: 12 residues. Trimming left V 8 bases short and J 0 bases short, with 5 bases between. DNA of the CDR3: TGTGCCAGCGCTATCTCTGGAAACACCATATATTTT. It is translated as CASAISGNTIYF.

The chain links TRBV12-3 or TRBV12-4 to TRBJ1-1; D perhaps matches TRBD1 (5 bases). This CDR3 region has 12 residues. V lost 5 bases and J lost 9, with 13 bases in between. CDR3 nucleotides: TGTGCCAGCAGTCTAACCCGACAGAAAGCTTTCTTT. Its translation is CASSLTRQKAFF.

This chain joins TRBV30 and TRBJ1-6, with D possibly being TRBD1 (5 bases). Looked up from germline, CDR1 is GTSNPN and CDR2 is SVGIG (reference sequence). V was cut by 1 base and J by 5 bases, with 21 bases left in between. This CDR3 contains 18 residues. The CDR3 DNA reads as TGTGCCTGGAGTGGCGCCCCGGAGGGGCGCTGGGATAATTCACCCCTCCACTTT. The encoded protein is CAWSGAPEGRWDNSPLHF.

This clone showed up just a few times. The chain carries TRBV7-2 and TRBJ2-3, with D unresolved. The CDR3 is 13 amino acids. With 1 base removed from V and 2 bases from J, the gap between germline ends came to 4 bases. Looked up from germline, CDR1 is SGHTA and CDR2 is FQGNSA. The CDR3 DNA sequence: TGTGCCAGCAGCTTAGACAACACAGATACGCAGTATTTT. It codes for CASSLDNTDTQYF.

This clone came up once. The V call is TRBV5-1, the J call TRBJ2-7; tentative D call: TRBD2 (6 bases). V shed 2 bases and J shed 2 bases, with 14 bases lying between them. Germline assignment: CDR1 SGHRS and CDR2 YFSETQ. This CDR3 region has 15 residues. The DNA of the CDR3 is TGCGCCAGCAGCTTACTCGGGGGAACCCCCTACGAGCAGTACTTC. It translates to CASSLLGGTPYEQYF.

The chain is built from TRBV10-2 and TRBJ1-5; 7 bases fit TRBD1. V lost 4 bases, J lost 6 bases, and 6 bases stayed unmatched. The CDR3 sequence is 14 residues long. Germline loops: CDR1 WSHSY, CDR2 SAAADI. CDR3 residues: CASSGEGATQPQHF. The DNA for the CDR3 is TGCGCCAGCAGTGGAGAGGGGGCGACTCAGCCCCAGCATTTT.

The J gene is TRBJ1-1, the V gene TRBV12-3 or TRBV12-4; 9 bases align to TRBD1. This CDR3 contains 13 residues. The V segment lost 6 bases and the J segment 5 bases; nucleotides outside the gene matches: 4. CDR3 nucleotides: TGTGCCAGCAGCACCGGGACAGGGACTGAAGCTTTCTTT. It specifies CASSTGTGTEAFF.

The V call is TRBV7-6, the J call TRBJ2-1, with D tentatively TRBD2 (6 bases). From germline, CDR1 is SGHVS and CDR2 FNYEAQ. The CDR3 is 17 residues long. The V and J ends lost 5 bases and 6 bases respectively, with 23 bases between them. CDR3 sequence: CASSAPAGRVEFNEQFF. CDR3 nucleotides: TGTGCCAGCAGCGCCCCCGCGGGGCGGGTGGAGTTCAATGAGCAGTTCTTC.

This chain links TRBV27 with TRBJ2-1; 7 nucleotides agree with TRBD2. J was trimmed by 0 bases and V by 4 bases; bases with no gene match: 6. There are 16 residues in the CDR3. CDR1 is MNHEY and CDR2 is SMNVEV in the germline V gene (reference sequence). The CDR3 nucleotides read TGTGCCAGCAGTTCCGCTAGCGGAACCTCCTACAATGAGCAGTTCTTC. Translation: CASSSASGTSYNEQFF.

The chain has TRBV18 and TRBJ1-1; D ambiguous. This CDR3 is built from 13 residues. V lost 6 bases and J lost 8, with 16 bases in between. Germline CDR1 reads KGHSH; CDR2 reads LQKENI. The CDR3: CASSPAAGGEAFF. Written as DNA, the CDR3 is TGTGCCAGCTCGCCTGCCGCGGGTGGCGAAGCTTTCTTT.

The chain's CDR3 is CASSSTGGDSPLHF. DNA for the CDR3: TGTGCCAGCAGTTCTACAGGGGGGGATTCACCCCTCCACTTT. The chain recombines TRBV7-9 with TRBJ1-6, with 8 bases aligning to TRBD1. Germline trimming cut 6 bases from V and 8 bases from J; bases unmatched to any gene: 6. Germline-derived CDR1 and CDR2 are SEHNR and FQNEAQ (reference sequence). This CDR3 is 14 amino acids long.